This T cell receptor beta chain was documented in a study of post-analysis software for immune sequencing data. Background on the study: Relapsing-remitting, secondary progressive and progressive-relapsing forms made up the multiple sclerosis disease courses.

A word on this clonotype: What it binds is not known.

Study results and limitations: Significantly lower normalized Chao1 diversity was found in patients with multiple sclerosis relative to controls. In patients, roughly five TRBV segments were more frequent than in controls, with TRBV5-6, TRBV5-1 and TRBV20-1 among them.

TCR beta cDNA libraries included unique molecular identifiers. Input populations of roughly 0.85 to 11 million T cells gave rise to about 480,000 cDNA molecules. TCRdb reprocessed the PCR reads via MiXCR and lists one record per CDR3 protein. The table lists approximately 460,000 distinct CDR3 sequences, roughly 46% of them singletons. Germline V gives CDR1 LGHNA, CDR2 YNFKEQ. V shed 0 bases and J shed 8 bases, with 16 bases lying between them. The CDR3 loop spans 15 amino acids. The receptor's source is a girl aged 5 to 17 with multiple sclerosis. The V and J genes are TRBV4-2 and TRBJ1-2; no firm D call. Sequenced material: blood. The CDR3 reads CASSQDPRLGYGYTF. CDR3 nucleotides: TGTGCCAGCAGCCAAGACCCACGTCTTGGTTACGGCTACACCTTC.